The 24 T cell receptor beta chains given below trace back to one sample, sequenced in a study of shared clonotypes between healthy human individuals. Produced via immunoSEQ multiplex PCR; TCRdb's table is partial and in-frame only. Among roughly 2 million clones listed, 85% to 95% were seen once. Specimen: naive CD4+ T cells sorted from blood. The subset: CD45RA+ positively selected. These TCRs come from a young man in good health.

This chain connects TRBV13 to TRBJ2-7, with 8 bases aligning to TRBD1. The CDR3 consists of 13 residues. Germline V CDR1 and CDR2: PRHDT, FYEKMQ (reference sequence). Unmatched junction bases numbered 4, after V lost 6 bases and J lost 3 bases. DNA for the CDR3: TGTGCCAGCAGTAGTACAGGGGGCTACGAGCAGTACTTC. Protein: CASSSTGGYEQYF.

The chain carries TRBV4-1 and TRBJ1-2; 7 bases fit TRBD1. Per the germline V gene, CDR1 is MGHRA and CDR2 is YSYEKL. This CDR3 has 15 amino acids. Trimming removed 0 bases from V and 2 bases from J; junction bases left unmatched: 3. The CDR3 sequence: CASSQEGRGNYGYTF. DNA for the CDR3: TGCGCCAGCAGCCAAGAGGGCAGGGGGAACTATGGCTACACCTTC.

The chain carries TRBV5-6 and TRBJ1-5; no clear D. Trimming removed 5 bases from V and 3 bases from J, with 15 bases in between. This CDR3 spans 15 amino acids. CDR1 is SGHDT, CDR2 YYEEEE, per germline. The CDR3 DNA sequence: TGTGCCAGCAGTCGTGGATGGCCGTTCAATCAGCCCCAGCATTTT. It encodes CASSRGWPFNQPQHF.

This chain joins TRBV2 and TRBJ2-3; D is tentatively TRBD1 or TRBD2 (7 bases each). The germline CDR1 and CDR2 sequences are SNHLY and FYNNEI. This CDR3 region has 13 residues. V lost 8 bases to trimming and J lost 5 bases, with 14 bases between them. This chain's CDR3 is CASSTGEGDTQYF. CDR3 nucleotide sequence: TGTGCCAGCTCCACAGGGGAGGGAGATACGCAGTATTTT.

A word on this clone: Other DNA sequences within the sample encode an identical CDR3. The chain recombines TRBV2 with TRBJ1-5, with no clear D. CDR3 length equals 13 residues. V gave up 5 bases and J gave up 4 bases, with 9 bases separating them. CDR1 is SNHLY and CDR2 is FYNNEI in the germline V gene. In nucleotides, the CDR3 is TGTGCCAGCAGTTTATCGGGGAATCAGCCCCAGCATTTT. Protein: CASSLSGNQPQHF.

Comments on this clone: At one end the junction does not follow the germline gene, possibly because of a read error. V is TRBV10-2 and J is TRBJ2-7; either TRBD1 or TRBD2 may fit D (5 bases each). The germline CDR1 and CDR2 sequences are WSHSY and SAAADI. This CDR3 has 16 residues. The CDR3 spells CASIEGPASWSYEQYF. CDR3 nucleotides: TGCGCCAGCATTGAGGGACCTGCATCCTGGTCCTACGAGCAGTACTTC.

This clone was observed at least ten times. The V call is TRBV30, the J call TRBJ1-6; no firm D call. V was clipped by 4 bases and J by 7 bases, with 11 bases between them. This CDR3 comprises 13 residues. Germline CDR1 and CDR2: GTSNPN and SVGIG (reference sequence). CDR3 nucleotides: TGTGCCTGGAATCTAGGGCTAAATTCACCCCTCCACTTT. This codes for CAWNLGLNSPLHF.

The chain recombines TRBV30 with TRBJ2-5; 10 positions match TRBD2. CDR3 length: 13 residues. Germline-derived CDR1 and CDR2 are GTSNPN and SVGIG (reference sequence). V shed 8 bases and J 5 bases; nucleotides not matched to a gene: 8. The CDR3 DNA follows: TGTGCCGTCGCCGGAGCGGGGGGGGAGACCCAGTACTTC. Translating it yields CAVAGAGGETQYF. Complete variable domain (other parts from reference TRBV30 and TRBJ2-5): SQTIHQWPATLVQPVGSPLSLECTVEGTSNPNLYWYRQAAGRGLQLLFYSVGIGQISSEVPQNLSASRPQDRQFILSSKKLLLSDSGFYLCAVAGAGGETQYFGPGTRLLVL.

This rearrangement joins TRBV18 to TRBJ1-3; D call uncertain. This CDR3 region has 14 residues. The V gene lost 3 bases and the J gene lost 3 bases, with 9 bases spanning the gap. Germline V gene lookup returns CDR1 KGHSH and CDR2 LQKENI. DNA for the CDR3: TGTGCCAGCTCACCGAGTGGTTATGGAAACACCATATATTTT. Translation: CASSPSGYGNTIYF.

V usage is TRBV11-3 and J usage is TRBJ2-5; no reliable D call. This CDR3 is built from 16 residues. Germline V gives CDR1 SGHNT, CDR2 YENEEA. Deletions cut 4 bases from V and 2 bases from J, with 17 bases between. For the CDR3, the DNA is TGTGCCAGCAGCTATACCCAGACAAAGAATCAAGAGACCCAGTACTTC. This translates into CASSYTQTKNQETQYF.

The chain couples TRBV30 to TRBJ2-3; the match to TRBD1 covers 8 bases. The germline CDR1 and CDR2 sequences are GTSNPN and SVGIG (reference sequence). The V gene end was trimmed by 7 bases and the J gene end by 1 base; junction bases not matched to a gene: 4. This CDR3 comprises 13 residues. The CDR3 nucleotides are TGTGCCTCCTCGGGACAGGGCACAGATACGCAGTATTTT. This codes for CASSGQGTDTQYF.

The chain combines TRBV6-5 with TRBJ2-1; no definite D call. CDR1 and CDR2 from the germline V gene are MNHEY and SVGAGI. The CDR3 covers 16 residues. Trimming removed 0 bases from V and 7 bases from J, with 16 bases in between. The CDR3 DNA reads TGTGCCAGCAGTTACTCGAGACGGGTTGGGTGGAATGAGCAGTTCTTC. Residues: CASSYSRRVGWNEQFF.

The J gene is TRBJ2-1, the V gene TRBV27; 7 bases line up with TRBD1. This CDR3 is 14 amino acids long. J was trimmed by 7 bases and V by 6 bases; bases with no gene match: 9. The germline V gene has CDR1 MNHEY and CDR2 SMNVEV (reference sequence). The CDR3 loop is CASRRTGQSNEQFF. The DNA for the CDR3 is TGTGCCAGCAGACGGACGGGACAGTCAAATGAGCAGTTCTTC.

The genes are TRBV19 and TRBJ1-2, with D uncertain. This CDR3 spans 14 amino acids. The germline gives CDR1 LNHDA, CDR2 SQIVND (reference sequence). Trimming cost V 1 base and J 4 bases, with 10 bases left between them. In DNA, the CDR3 is TGTGCCAGTAGTATAGGGCCAGGAGGCTATGGCTACACCTTC. Translating it yields CASSIGPGGYGYTF.

This clone was detected once. The gene calls are TRBV10-3 and TRBJ1-6, with D unclear. This CDR3 is built from 15 residues. Trimming removed 3 bases at V and 7 bases at J, with 13 bases between. CDR1 ENHRY and CDR2 SYGVKD come from the germline V gene. The CDR3 loop is CAISDKAGPNSPLHF. The DNA of the CDR3 is TGTGCCATCAGTGACAAGGCCGGCCCGAATTCACCCCTCCACTTT.

The chain carries TRBV2 and TRBJ2-7; 9 nucleotides agree with TRBD1. The CDR3 is made up of 16 amino acids. Germline loops: CDR1 SNHLY, CDR2 FYNNEI. The V segment lost 5 bases and the J segment 5 bases; nucleotides outside the gene matches: 13. The CDR3 DNA follows: TGTGCCAGCAGTTTGGAGGCCGGGACAGGGATTAACGAGCAGTACTTC. This codes for CASSLEAGTGINEQYF.

CDR3 sequence: CASSQAGLWPQHF. CDR3 bases: TGCGCCAGCAGCCAAGCAGGTCTGTGGCCCCAGCATTTT. The rearrangement uses TRBV4-1 and TRBJ1-5; D unclear. The CDR3 totals 13 residues. V lost 1 base and J 9 bases, leaving 10 bases between the germline ends. Germline CDR1 and CDR2: MGHRA and YSYEKL.

This rearrangement joins TRBV7-9 to TRBJ2-5; D is possibly TRBD1 or TRBD2 (6 bases each). Trimming removed 4 bases from V and 4 bases from J, with 19 bases in between. The CDR3 extends over 16 amino acids. Germline CDR1 is SEHNR and CDR2 is FQNEAQ (reference sequence). The chain's CDR3 is CASSSLGSGAGETQYF. CDR3 bases: TGTGCCAGCAGCTCACTGGGATCGGGGGCCGGAGAGACCCAGTACTTC.

This chain links TRBV2 with TRBJ2-1; 12 bases are shared with TRBD2. From germline, CDR1 is SNHLY and CDR2 FYNNEI. The CDR3 extends over 15 amino acids. V was clipped by 8 bases and J by 5 bases; unmatched bases: 7. The CDR3 loop is CASCVRLAGDNEQFF. DNA for the CDR3: TGTGCCAGCTGCGTCAGACTAGCGGGGGACAATGAGCAGTTCTTC.

This chain connects TRBV5-1 to TRBJ2-1, with TRBD2 matching over 7 bases. Losses at the gene ends were 2 bases for V and 6 bases for J; bases not matched to a gene: 8. Germline V CDR1 and CDR2: SGHRS, YFSETQ. CDR3 length: 15 amino acids. CDR3 nucleotides: TGCGCCAGCAGCTTCACTAGCGTTACTCGCAATGAGCAGTTCTTC. Protein sequence: CASSFTSVTRNEQFF.

This rearrangement joins TRBV10-2 to TRBJ1-4; 8 nucleotides match TRBD1. CDR3 length: 17 amino acids. CDR1 WSHSY and CDR2 SAAADI come from the germline V gene. V lost 2 bases and J lost 6; bases outside the gene matches: 11. The CDR3 region is CASSEPGGLGLYEKLFF. DNA of the CDR3: TGCGCCAGCAGTGAGCCAGGGGGCCTAGGTTTATATGAAAAACTGTTTTTT.

The V call is TRBV7-2, the J call TRBJ2-1; possible D gene TRBD1, 5 bases. The CDR3 is 14 amino acids. Germline assignment: CDR1 SGHTA and CDR2 FQGNSA. The V end lost 6 bases, the J end lost 0 bases, and 9 bases lay between the germline ends. This CDR3 reads CASSPGNSYNEQFF. In nucleotides, the CDR3 is TGTGCCAGCAGTCCAGGGAACTCCTACAATGAGCAGTTCTTC.

V and J are TRBV6-1 and TRBJ1-1; D is uncertain. V gave up 6 bases and J gave up 3 bases, with 11 bases separating them. This CDR3 has 13 amino acids. Germline V gene lookup returns CDR1 MNHNS and CDR2 SASEGT. In DNA form, the CDR3 reads TGTGCCAGCAGCTTATCACAGCACACTGAAGCTTTCTTT. This sequence encodes CASSLSQHTEAFF.

On this clone: The sample carries other DNA sequences with the same CDR3. The CDR3 DNA is TGTGCCAGCAGCTTAGAACTAGCGGGCGGGTACGAGCAGTACTTC. It encodes CASSLELAGGYEQYF. The rearrangement links TRBV7-2 to TRBJ2-7, with 9 nucleotides matching TRBD2. There are 15 residues in the CDR3. V was clipped by 1 base and J by 4 bases; unmatched bases: 5. In germline, CDR1 is SGHTA, CDR2 FQGNSA.